This T cell receptor (beta chain) was captured by sequencing in a study of radiotherapy plus CTLA-4 blockade in lung cancer. TCRdb's copy holds only in-frame clones and misses some; the assay was immunoSEQ multiplex PCR. The profile covers approximately 65,000 clones, with roughly 80% appearing a single time and less than 5.5% taken by the ten largest. The table lists this clone with a count of one. Germline lookup yields CDR1 MNHEY and CDR2 SVGAGI. The CDR3 loop spans 15 amino acids. Trimming took 4 bases from V and 10 from J; bases not matched to a gene: 11. The chain carries TRBV6-5 and TRBJ2-1, with 9 bases identical to TRBD1. The sample in question was peripheral blood, obtained from a patient treated with radiotherapy plus ipilimumab. The TCR sequence derives from a human donor with non-small cell lung cancer who had a complete response to radiotherapy plus ipilimumab. This CDR3 reads CASSSYPGQGGEQFF. CDR3 nucleotides: TGTGCCAGCAGTTCCTACCCGGGACAGGGTGGGGAGCAGTTCTTC.